This T cell receptor (beta chain) was sequenced in a study of OX40 agonist ivuxolimab in advanced cancers. The study's findings and limits: CD4+ and CD8+ T cells in blood underwent clonal expansion by week 6 at 0.1 to 3.0 mg/kg.

Points on this clone: The target antigen is unknown.

The repertoire was sequenced with immunoSEQ multiplex PCR; TCRdb's copy has only in-frame clones and lacks some. The sample records about 53,000 clones, about 88% being singletons. V lost 5 bases to trimming and J lost 5 bases, with 10 bases between them. The germline gives CDR1 LGHNA, CDR2 YNFKEQ. This CDR3 has 12 amino acids. This clonotype originated in an adult with an advanced solid tumor such as melanoma, head and neck, liver or kidney cancer. Here the sequenced sample was CD4+ or CD8+ T cells sorted from blood, taken in a trial of the OX40 agonist ivuxolimab. This chain joins TRBV4-2 and TRBJ2-7; no clear D gene. CDR3 DNA sequence: TGTGCCAGCAGCTCCCGTAGCAACGAGCAGTACTTC. Amino acid sequence: CASSSRSNEQYF.